The rows below give T cell receptor beta chains drawn from one sample of a study of shared clonotypes between healthy human individuals. The data were produced by immunoSEQ multiplex PCR, yet TCRdb's version contains in-frame clones alone and is incomplete. The data hold over a million clones, with 70% to 80% observed a single time. The sample comprised memory CD4+ T cells sorted from blood. Source of these receptors: a man younger than 35 in good health. CDR3s include the opening cysteine and the closing phenylalanine or tryptophan. A D gene is named only where the DNA matches it firmly. Some rows have no size entry. The others give once, few or many, or a class for an expanded clone.

CDR3nt,CDR3aa,v_gene,abundance,j_gene,d_gene
TGTGCCAGTAGCAAACAGGGATCTGGGGCCAACGTCCTGACTTTC,CASSKQGSGANVLTF,TRBV19,.,TRBJ2-6,.
TGCGCCAGCAGCCAAATCACTAGCGGGAAATACGAGCAGTACTTC,CASSQITSGKYEQYF,TRBV4-1,.,TRBJ2-7,TRBD2
TGTGCCAGCACCCCCCGTCCAGGGTATGCCTACGAGCAGTACTTC,CASTPRPGYAYEQYF,TRBV21-1,.,TRBJ2-7,.
TGTGCCAGCAGCTTAGCCGGATTTTCCTACGAGCAGTACTTC,CASSLAGFSYEQYF,TRBV7-8,.,TRBJ2-7,.
TGCGCCAGCAGCGCCGGGACTAGCGCCGATGAGCAGTTCTTC,CASSAGTSADEQFF,TRBV5-1,.,TRBJ2-1,TRBD2
TGCGCCAGCAGACAGGGAGGCTACACCTTC,CASRQGGYTF,TRBV4-3,.,TRBJ1-2,.
TGTGCCAGCAGTAAGTCACCCGGTTTGAACGAGCAGTACTTC,CASSKSPGLNEQYF,TRBV6-8,.,TRBJ2-7,.
TGTGCCAGCAGCTTAGGACAGGGCTGGGGTCAGCCCCAGCATTTT,CASSLGQGWGQPQHF,TRBV7-9,.,TRBJ1-5,TRBD1
TGTGCCAGCGCAACAGAAACAGGAAGCTATGGCTACACCTTC,CASATETGSYGYTF,TRBV27,.,TRBJ1-2,.
TGTGCCAGCAGCCTCCGACTAGCGAACTTGGAGACCCAGTACTTC,CASSLRLANLETQYF,TRBV7-9,.,TRBJ2-5,TRBD2
TGCGCCAGCAAGGAGCCGAACACCGGGGAGCTGTTTTTT,CASKEPNTGELFF,TRBV5-1,.,TRBJ2-2,.
TGTGCCAGCAGCCCCAGAGCGGTCTACCCCTCCTACAATGAGCAGTTCTTC,CASSPRAVYPSYNEQFF,TRBV9,.,TRBJ2-1,.
TGTGCCAGTAGTATTGAACGAACCCGGGACAGGGGGCGGTTTCAGCCCCAGCATTTT,CASSIERTRDRGRFQPQHF,TRBV19,.,TRBJ1-5,TRBD1
TGTGCCAGACCCAAGGGGGAGACTCTCTATGGCTACACCTTC,CARPKGETLYGYTF,TRBV11-1,once,TRBJ1-2,.
TGCAGCGTAGGGGGGACCTTCCAAGAGACCCAGTACTTC,CSVGGTFQETQYF,TRBV29-1,.,TRBJ2-5,.
TGTGCCAGCAGCCAAGCCGGAAACTATGGCTACACCTTC,CASSQAGNYGYTF,TRBV4-2,many,TRBJ1-2,.
TGCGCCAGCAGATGGGATGGGGAAAAACTGTTTTTT,CASRWDGEKLFF,TRBV5-1,.,TRBJ1-4,.
TGTGCCAGCGCTACAGGGGGCAATCAGCCCCAGCATTTT,CASATGGNQPQHF,TRBV11-2,.,TRBJ1-5,TRBD1
TGTGCCAGCAGCTTAGGGCTAGCGGGGCCCGGGGAGCTGTTTTTT,CASSLGLAGPGELFF,TRBV11-2,.,TRBJ2-2,TRBD2
TGTGCCAGCACCCGGGGACTAGCGGGAGACCCCGGAGTAGAGACCCAGTACTTC,CASTRGLAGDPGVETQYF,TRBV7-2,.,TRBJ2-5,TRBD2
TGTGCCAGCTCACCTCTACCCGACTACGAGCAGTACTTC,CASSPLPDYEQYF,TRBV18,.,TRBJ2-7,.
TGTGCCAGCAGCCGTAGACAGACTTCTAGCACAGATACGCAGTATTTT,CASSRRQTSSTDTQYF,TRBV11-2,.,TRBJ2-3,.
TGTGCCAGCAGCGGTGGGGGGGCCAGCAATCAGCCCCAGCATTTT,CASSGGGASNQPQHF,TRBV28,.,TRBJ1-5,.
TGTGCTTCGGGGGGGTTTGGAGATACGCAGTATTTT,CASGGFGDTQYF,TRBV7-2,.,TRBJ2-3,TRBD2
TGTGCCTGGAGTCACCTAGCCGGGGAGCTGTTTTTT,CAWSHLAGELFF,TRBV30,many,TRBJ2-2,.
TGTGCCTGGAGCCTCGGACTAGCGGGGGGCGAGCAGTACTTC,CAWSLGLAGGEQYF,TRBV30,.,TRBJ2-7,TRBD2
TGTGCCAGCAGTTTACAGGGGGCCCGTGGCTACACCTTC,CASSLQGARGYTF,TRBV27,.,TRBJ1-2,TRBD1
TGTGCCAGCAGCTGGGGGACAGGGAATTCACCCCTCCACTTT,CASSWGTGNSPLHF,TRBV13,.,TRBJ1-6,TRBD1
TGTGCTAGTGGTTTGGGACCTGGGGAGCAGTACTTC,CASGLGPGEQYF,TRBV12-5,.,TRBJ2-7,.
TGCGCCAGCAGCTTCACAGGGGATAATTCACCCCTCCACTTT,CASSFTGDNSPLHF,TRBV5-1,few,TRBJ1-6,TRBD1
TGTGCCAGCAGTGATACAGACGGAGAGACCCAGTACTTC,CASSDTDGETQYF,TRBV2,.,TRBJ2-5,.